This T cell receptor beta chain derives from a study of cytomegalovirus exposure and HLA in healthy donors. Study findings and constraints: Compared with the roughly 700-donor mean, an Asian-associated ancestry cluster reportedly had fewer N-insertions, according to a later analysis. Follow-up analysis later connected one missense variant in DCLRE1C with trimming of TCR beta V- and J-genes. An apparent linkage of common viral pathogens to several of the most significant clusters emerged in a later analysis.

This CDR3 contains 12 residues. Germline V gives CDR1 LGHNT, CDR2 FRNRAP. The V end was cut by 6 bases, the J end by 7 bases, with 9 bases between. In the PCR, 60 Vbeta and 13 Jbeta primers were used. The repertoire was sequenced with immunoSEQ multiplex PCR; TCRdb's copy has only in-frame clones and lacks some. Of 100,000 to 150,000 clones detected, less than 85% appear once; the ten largest clones hold roughly 3.5%. A note on this clone: Its specificity is not known.

This chain connects TRBV12-5 to TRBJ2-2; a weak D match, TRBD2 (5 bases). The sample comprised PBMCs. The sequence was obtained from a male donor in good health and CMV-seronegative. This CDR3 is CASGRTSGELFF. The CDR3 DNA follows: TGTGCTAGTGGCCGTACTAGCGGGGAGCTGTTTTTT.